The 22 T cell receptor beta chains given below trace back to one sample, sequenced in a study of blood T cell repertoires in COVID-19. The method was immunoSEQ multiplex PCR; TCRdb's version includes in-frame clones alone and lacks a portion of them. This sample has about 340,000 clones, with about 86% found just once. Sequenced: PBMCs or T cells enriched from blood (not recorded which). All receptors derive from a woman in her thirties or forties with acute COVID-19.

The chain uses TRBV19 and TRBJ1-5; weak D call: TRBD1 (5 bases). The ends were cut back, 5 bases at V and 2 bases at J, with 19 bases in the middle. Per germline, CDR1 LNHDA and CDR2 SQIVND (reference sequence). The CDR3 has 17 amino acids. In DNA form, the CDR3 reads TGTGCCAGTAGTCCAGTTGTGGGGCGCTCAGGCAATCAGCCCCAGCATTTT. It is translated as CASSPVVGRSGNQPQHF.

The rearrangement uses TRBV7-2 and TRBJ1-3; possibly TRBD1 for D (5 bases). The length of the CDR3 is 14 residues. Germline CDR1 reads SGHTA; CDR2 reads FQGNSA. V lost 0 bases to trimming and J lost 7 bases, with 10 bases between them. Here the CDR3 reads CASSLAHRGNTIYF. The DNA of the CDR3 is TGTGCCAGCAGCTTAGCGCATCGGGGGAACACCATATATTTT. Combining the CDR3 with reference TRBV7-2 and TRBJ1-3 gives the whole variable domain GAGVSQSPSNKVTEKGKDVELRCDPISGHTALYWYRQSLGQGLEFLIYFQGNSAPDKSGLPSDRFSAERTGGSVSTLTIQRTQQEDSAVYLCASSLAHRGNTIYFGEGSWLTVV.

The V gene is TRBV7-2, the J gene TRBJ1-5; D possibly corresponds to TRBD1 (5 bases). Germline V lookup: CDR1 SGHTA, CDR2 FQGNSA. The CDR3 consists of 16 residues. V lost 1 base, J lost 4 bases, and 14 bases lay in between. Here the CDR3 DNA reads TGTGCCAGCAGCTTAGAAGGGCAGGGCCTAAATCAGCCCCAGCATTTT. Encoded protein: CASSLEGQGLNQPQHF.

The chain carries TRBV28 and TRBJ1-3; D is possibly TRBD1 (5 bases). There are 20 residues in the CDR3. The V gene lost 8 bases and the J gene lost 0 bases, with 29 bases spanning the gap. Germline lookup yields CDR1 MDHEN and CDR2 SYDVKM. DNA of the CDR3: TGTGCCAGCTTTAAAGAAACTTTGGGGGGACGGAGGATCTCTGGAAACACCATATATTTT. As protein: CASFKETLGGRRISGNTIYF.

This chain joins TRBV6-6 and TRBJ2-4; D not certain. V shed 3 bases and J shed 4 bases, with 4 bases lying between them. The CDR3 covers 12 residues. Per the germline V gene, CDR1 is MNHNY and CDR2 is SVGAGI (reference sequence). Here the CDR3 reads CASSYSKNIQYF. The CDR3, as DNA: TGTGCCAGCAGTTATTCAAAAAACATTCAGTACTTC.

V usage is TRBV7-8 and J usage is TRBJ2-2; no firm D call. The germline V and J ends were trimmed by 1 base and 4 bases, with 16 bases remaining between them. Germline CDR1 SGHVS, CDR2 FQNEAQ. This CDR3 spans 17 amino acids. CDR3 in amino acids: CASSLVGRTSATGELFF. The CDR3 nucleotides are TGTGCCAGCAGCTTAGTTGGGCGTACGTCAGCCACCGGGGAGCTGTTTTTT.

The chain is built from TRBV19 and TRBJ2-1; 11 bases fit TRBD2. The germline V gene has CDR1 LNHDA and CDR2 SQIVND (reference sequence). CDR3 length: 18 residues. V trimming: 4 bases; J trimming: 2 bases; junction bases outside the gene matches: 10. CDR3 DNA sequence: TGTGCCAGTAGTAAACTAGCGGGAGAGGCTCAAGCCTACAATGAGCAGTTCTTC. This codes for CASSKLAGEAQAYNEQFF. Filled out from reference TRBV19 and TRBJ2-1, the complete variable domain reads DGGITQSPKYLFRKEGQNVTLSCEQNLNHDAMYWYRQDPGQGLRLIYYSQIVNDFQKGDIAEGYSVSREKKESFPLTVTSAQKNPTAFYLCASSKLAGEAQAYNEQFFGPGTRLTVL.

The chain links TRBV2 to TRBJ1-5; D is undetermined. Trimming stripped 3 bases from V and 0 bases from J, with 6 bases between. The CDR3 sequence is 14 residues long. CDR1 is SNHLY, CDR2 FYNNEI, per germline. This CDR3 is CASSDSYSNQPQHF. DNA for the CDR3: TGTGCCAGCAGTGATAGTTATAGCAATCAGCCCCAGCATTTT.

This clone was detected only a few times. The chain has TRBV9 and TRBJ1-1; 10 bases align to TRBD1. The CDR3 sequence is 15 residues long. Germline loops: CDR1 SGDLS, CDR2 YYNGEE. V lost 3 bases to trimming and J lost 3 bases; unmatched junction nucleotides: 5. The CDR3 DNA is TGTGCCAGCAGCGGGGGGACAGGGGTCGACACTGAAGCTTTCTTT. Translation gives CASSGGTGVDTEAFF.

The chain recombines TRBV27 with TRBJ2-1, with D tentatively TRBD2 (6 bases). The CDR3 extends over 18 amino acids. From germline, CDR1 is MNHEY and CDR2 SMNVEV (reference sequence). V was cut by 8 bases and J by 1 base, with 24 bases left in between. The DNA for the CDR3 is TGTGCCAGCCGAAAGACTATACCGGGACTCATTTCCTACAATGAGCAGTTCTTC. Translating gives CASRKTIPGLISYNEQFF.

In its sample, this clone was seen once. V is TRBV10-1 and J is TRBJ1-5, with D perhaps matching TRBD1 (5 bases). Germline V CDR1 and CDR2: WNHNN, SYGVQD (reference sequence). V shed 6 bases and J shed 1 base, with 7 bases lying between them. This CDR3 has 13 amino acids. The CDR3 is CASSRESNQPQHF. CDR3 nucleotide sequence: TGCGCCAGCAGCAGGGAAAGCAATCAGCCCCAGCATTTT.

The chain carries TRBV13 and TRBJ2-7; the match to TRBD2 covers 10 bases. CDR3 length equals 15 residues. The V gene's germline CDR1 is PRHDT and CDR2 FYEKMQ (reference sequence). Unmatched junction bases numbered 4, after V lost 1 base and J lost 4 bases. CDR3 sequence: CASSLERGGLYEQYF. The CDR3 DNA reads as TGTGCCAGCAGCTTAGAGCGGGGGGGCCTATACGAGCAGTACTTC.

The gene calls are TRBV18 and TRBJ2-3; 8 positions agree with TRBD1. The CDR3 loop spans 16 amino acids. V shed 3 bases and J 5 bases; nucleotides not matched to a gene: 10. Germline V CDR1 and CDR2: KGHSH, LQKENI. DNA of the CDR3: TGTGCCAGCTCACCGCCCGGGACAGGATTCAGAGATACGCAGTATTTT. As protein: CASSPPGTGFRDTQYF.

This chain links TRBV28 with TRBJ2-7; TRBD1 matches 7 bases. Germline values: CDR1 MDHEN, CDR2 SYDVKM. The CDR3 is made up of 15 amino acids. Germline trimming cut 6 bases from V and 2 bases from J; bases unmatched to any gene: 10. The CDR3 DNA sequence: TGTGCCAGCAGCCCTATGACAGGGTTCACCTACGAGCAGTACTTC. Amino acid sequence: CASSPMTGFTYEQYF.

The CDR3 sequence: CASGPGVTNQPQHF. The CDR3, as DNA: TGTGCTAGTGGCCCAGGGGTCACTAATCAGCCCCAGCATTTT. The V gene is TRBV12-5, the J gene TRBJ1-5, with D perhaps TRBD1 (6 bases). This CDR3 comprises 14 residues. Trimming removed 6 bases from V and 4 bases from J, with 13 bases in between. Germline CDR1 is LGHNT and CDR2 is FRNRAP.

DNA of the CDR3: TGTGCCACCAGCTTGACAGAAGCGGGTGAAGCTTTCTTT. It is translated as CATSLTEAGEAFF. The chain has TRBV24-1 and TRBJ1-1, with D possibly TRBD1 on 5 matching bases. The V gene lost 7 bases and the J gene lost 7 bases, with 15 bases spanning the gap. The CDR3 spans 13 residues. Germline V gene data show CDR1 as KGHDR and CDR2 as SFDVKD.

V usage is TRBV2 and J usage is TRBJ1-6, with D tentatively TRBD1 (5 bases). The CDR3 is made up of 14 amino acids. The ends were cut back, 1 base at V and 8 bases at J, with 9 bases in the middle. Germline lookup yields CDR1 SNHLY and CDR2 FYNNEI. The CDR3 region has the DNA TGTGCCAGCAGTGAAGGGCAGGGCCATTCACCCCTCCACTTT. It specifies CASSEGQGHSPLHF.

The V and J genes are TRBV7-8 and TRBJ1-1, with 7 bases lining up with TRBD1. V lost 5 bases and J lost 0; bases outside the gene matches: 6. Germline V gives CDR1 SGHVS, CDR2 FQNEAQ. The CDR3 loop spans 15 amino acids. The CDR3 loop is CASSPTGQMNTEAFF. The CDR3 DNA follows: TGTGCCAGCAGCCCAACGGGACAGATGAACACTGAAGCTTTCTTT.

The chain is built from TRBV29-1 and TRBJ1-3; no clear D gene. Germline values: CDR1 SQVTM, CDR2 ANQGSEA. Trimming removed 6 bases from V and 4 bases from J, with 13 bases in between. CDR3 length equals 13 residues. Written as DNA, the CDR3 is TGCAGCGTGGTGGGCAGCAAGGGAAACACCATATATTTT. This translates into CSVVGSKGNTIYF.

The chain recombines TRBV11-2 with TRBJ2-7; 11 bases map to TRBD1. CDR1 and CDR2 (germline): SGHAT, FQNNGV. Trimming at V came to 8 bases and at J to 3 bases, leaving 6 bases not matched to a gene. The CDR3 runs to 14 residues. The CDR3: CASSGTGGYYEQYF. In DNA form, the CDR3 reads TGTGCCAGCTCAGGGACAGGGGGTTACTACGAGCAGTACTTC.

J is TRBJ1-1 and V is TRBV6-2 or TRBV6-3; D is undetermined. V lost 0 bases, J lost 2 bases, and 13 bases lay in between. CDR1 and CDR2 from the germline V gene are MNHEY and SVGEGT. CDR3 length: 16 amino acids. The DNA for the CDR3 is TGTGCCAGCAGTTACTCGTACGGCAGGCTTAACACTGAAGCTTTCTTT. Its translation is CASSYSYGRLNTEAFF.

Only one count was recorded for this clone. V gene TRBV28 combines with J gene TRBJ2-6; the D gene is possibly TRBD1 (5 bases). V lost 2 bases to trimming and J lost 1 base, with 6 bases between them. Germline V gives CDR1 MDHEN, CDR2 SYDVKM. The CDR3 contains 15 residues. The CDR3 DNA reads as TGTGCCAGCAGTTTAGCAGGGTCTGGGGCCAACGTCCTGACTTTC. This codes for CASSLAGSGANVLTF.